This TCR beta chain was sequenced during a study of identical twins. Points from the study as a whole: Invariant MAIT and iNKT cells could partly confound zero-insertion analyses. Models, which agreed with sharing between unrelated individuals, nonetheless underestimated the out-of-frame TCR alpha sharing seen in monozygotic twins.

This clonotype was observed many times. Its antigen is unidentified. With template switching, a universal primer site was added, and the cDNA carried unique molecular identifiers. TCRdb redid the calling of the 5' RACE reads with MiXCR, one entry per CDR3 protein. Of some 500,000 distinct CDR3 sequences in the sample, roughly 9.5% were seen once. This sample was shared with a second study, whose subject was yellow fever vaccine responses in identical twins.

The sequenced material came from PBMCs. The TCR originated in a woman younger than 30 in good health.

CDR3: CAIYPGLPRSPGEQYF. Written as DNA, the CDR3 is TGTGCCATCTATCCGGGACTACCTCGGAGCCCTGGCGAGCAGTACTTC. The gene calls are TRBV10-3 and TRBJ2-7; 7 bases align to TRBD2. CDR1 and CDR2 (germline): ENHRY, SYGVKD. Losses at the gene ends were 8 bases for V and 6 bases for J; bases not matched to a gene: 19. This CDR3 is 16 amino acids long.